This is a list of T cell receptor beta chains from one sample in a study of regulatory T cells in long-lasting Graves disease. Each CDR3 protein gets one entry after TCRdb re-called the multiplex PCR reads with MiXCR. This sample has roughly 400,000 distinct CDR3 sequences, with over 20% found just once. Source: peripheral blood mononuclear cells (PBMCs), taken when the disease was refractory, from a patient treated with antithyroid drugs. These TCRs come from a female donor with Graves disease. Each CDR3 is given with its conserved first and last residue. D genes are given only for firm matches. Clone size appears in some rows only: once, few, many, or a class for an expanded clone.

TRBD1,TRBJ1-2,TRBV5-6,few,CASSASLTGLSGYTF,TGTGCCAGCAGCGCCTCCTTGACAGGGCTGAGTGGCTACACCTTC
-,TRBJ2-1,TRBV7-7,few,CASSLAGDNEQFF,TGTGCCAGCAGCTTAGCAGGTGACAATGAGCAGTTCTTC
-,TRBJ2-7,TRBV19,-,CASSMGVHEQYF,TGTGCCAGTAGTATGGGGGTCCACGAGCAGTACTTC
TRBD2,TRBJ2-3,TRBV28,-,CASSLPGGPKTQYF,TGTGCCAGCAGTTTACCGGGAGGGCCAAAGACGCAGTATTTT
TRBD2,TRBJ2-3,TRBV4-1,-,CASSQDKSGSTGDTQYF,TGCGCCAGCAGCCAAGATAAGAGCGGGAGTACGGGTGATACGCAGTATTTT
-,TRBJ2-7,TRBV6-5,few,CASSYSRRGGYEQYF,TGTGCCAGCAGTTACTCAAGAAGAGGGGGCTACGAGCAGTACTTC
-,TRBJ1-1,TRBV5-1,few,CASSYGGQGTEAFF,TGCGCCAGCAGCTATGGTGGCCAAGGGACTGAAGCTTTCTTT
TRBD1,TRBJ1-4,TRBV20-1,-,CSARTQGAQEKLFF,TGCAGTGCTCGCACACAGGGGGCGCAGGAAAAACTGTTTTTT
-,TRBJ2-7,TRBV18,many,CASSPGGMEGEQYF,TGTGCCAGCTCACCCGGGGGTATGGAGGGGGAGCAGTACTTC
-,TRBJ1-2,TRBV12-3/TRBV12-4,many,CASSLLPRSSMLDGYTF,TGTGCCAGCAGTTTACTTCCCAGGTCGAGTATGTTGGATGGCTACACCTTC
TRBD1,TRBJ2-5,TRBV7-3,-,CASSPTGVSETQYF,TGTGCCAGCAGCCCCACAGGGGTGTCAGAGACCCAGTACTTC
-,TRBJ2-7,TRBV27,many,CASSLALYKRRANIYEQYF,TGTGCCAGCAGTTTGGCCCTCTACAAGCGACGGGCGAACATCTACGAGCAGTACTTC
TRBD2,TRBJ2-1,TRBV10-3,-,CAISESSSGSYNEQFF,TGTGCCATCAGTGAGTCGTCTAGCGGCTCCTACAATGAGCAGTTCTTC
TRBD1,TRBJ1-1,TRBV12-3/TRBV12-4,-,CTSNTGTENTEAFF,TGTACCAGCAACACCGGGACAGAGAACACTGAAGCTTTCTTT
-,TRBJ1-4,TRBV14,-,CASSPRTAANEKLFF,TGTGCCAGCAGCCCACGGACAGCAGCTAATGAAAAACTGTTTTTT
-,TRBJ1-5,TRBV28,many,CASSLDDNQPQHF,TGTGCCAGCAGTTTAGACGACAATCAGCCCCAGCATTTT
-,TRBJ2-7,TRBV28,many,CASSPSRNGYEQYF,TGTGCCAGCAGTCCCAGTCGAAACGGCTACGAGCAGTACTTC
-,TRBJ2-5,TRBV7-9,many,CASSLRATLLTQETQYF,TGTGCCAGCAGCTTAAGGGCCACACTCCTAACCCAAGAGACCCAGTACTTC
-,TRBJ1-3,TRBV28,-,CASSLAGVYAIYF,TGTGCCAGCAGTTTAGCAGGGGTATACGCCATATATTTT
-,TRBJ2-7,TRBV28,-,CASRSQTYTYEQYF,TGTGCCAGCAGATCCCAAACTTACACCTACGAGCAGTACTTC
TRBD2,TRBJ2-1,TRBV24-1,many,CATSDGLDLEQFF,TGTGCCACCAGTGACGGACTAGACTTGGAGCAGTTCTTC
TRBD1,TRBJ1-5,TRBV9,-,CASSVGTGTGPQHF,TGTGCCAGCAGCGTCGGGACAGGGACCGGCCCCCAGCATTTT
-,TRBJ2-1,TRBV29-1,-,CSVEIGSNEQFF,TGCAGCGTTGAAATAGGTAGCAATGAGCAGTTCTTC
-,TRBJ2-3,TRBV5-1,few,CASSLGSRVWGQYF,TGCGCCAGCAGCTTGGGCTCCCGAGTTTGGGGGCAGTATTTT
-,TRBJ2-7,TRBV28,many,CASTTGTGGDEQYF,TGTGCCAGCACGACCGGAACAGGGGGGGACGAGCAGTACTTC
-,TRBJ2-2,TRBV3-1,many,CASSQEAFTGELFF,TGTGCCAGCAGCCAAGAGGCGTTCACCGGGGAGCTGTTTTTT
-,TRBJ2-5,TRBV12-3/TRBV12-4,many,CASSFGPVETQYF,TGTGCCAGCAGCTTCGGTCCAGTGGAGACCCAGTACTTC
TRBD1,TRBJ2-7,TRBV3-1,-,CASSPPLQDRGPYEQYF,TGTGCCAGCAGCCCCCCCCTCCAGGACAGGGGACCCTACGAGCAGTACTTC